These T cell receptor beta chains were read from a single sample in a study of cytomegalovirus exposure and HLA in healthy donors. Profiled with immunoSEQ multiplex PCR; TCRdb holds only in-frame clones, not every one. This sample has more than 110,000 clones, with roughly 78% found just once. The specimen was PBMCs. The receptors here all came from a man aged 25 to 45 in good health and CMV-seronegative. Both conserved end residues are part of each CDR3. The D gene is left open where the match is weak.

cdr3_aa: CSVDRVDTQYF; d_call: TRBD1; v_call: TRBV29-1
cdr3_aa: CASSRRAGGFNQPQHF; d_call: TRBD1; v_call: TRBV5-6
cdr3_aa: CASSLLGYEQYF; d_call: -; v_call: TRBV28
cdr3_aa: CASSPRSGANVLTF; d_call: -; v_call: TRBV7-2
cdr3_aa: CASSLTTYEQYF; d_call: -; v_call: TRBV5-8
cdr3_aa: CASSLGIRVQETQYF; d_call: -; v_call: TRBV7-9
cdr3_aa: CASSQSTFRTYEQYF; d_call: -; v_call: TRBV14
cdr3_aa: CASSPGTGLTTEAFF; d_call: TRBD1; v_call: TRBV28
cdr3_aa: CASSYSGTGGTEAFF; d_call: TRBD1; v_call: TRBV6-5
cdr3_aa: CASSFLDQPQHF; d_call: -; v_call: TRBV19
cdr3_aa: CASKSTADYNQPQHF; d_call: -; v_call: TRBV28
cdr3_aa: CASSLRDRGYSEQYF; d_call: TRBD1; v_call: TRBV28
cdr3_aa: CATSRDRGSYNEQFF; d_call: TRBD1; v_call: TRBV15
cdr3_aa: CASSALSDRGLMNTEAFF; d_call: TRBD1; v_call: TRBV27
cdr3_aa: CASNRGLLVNTEAFF; d_call: TRBD1; v_call: TRBV6-5
cdr3_aa: CASTSLRRGGTNYGYTF; d_call: -; v_call: TRBV27
cdr3_aa: CASSPTGGQGNEKLFF; d_call: TRBD1; v_call: TRBV5-1
cdr3_aa: CASSIQGYEQYF; d_call: -; v_call: TRBV19
cdr3_aa: CASSSLWDSEIEYYGYTF; d_call: -; v_call: TRBV28
cdr3_aa: CASTLGQGNQPQHF; d_call: TRBD1; v_call: TRBV2
cdr3_aa: CASSSRTLGDGTEAFF; d_call: -; v_call: TRBV4-1
cdr3_aa: CARSSTLSDRPKLFF; d_call: -; v_call: TRBV5-3
cdr3_aa: CASSEAPALAGDEQYF; d_call: TRBD2; v_call: TRBV6-1
cdr3_aa: CASSWGGAGGYNEQFF; d_call: TRBD1; v_call: TRBV5-1
cdr3_aa: CATEVGGGNTEAFF; d_call: TRBD1; v_call: TRBV6-1
cdr3_aa: CASSPEGADTEAFF; d_call: TRBD1; v_call: TRBV18
cdr3_aa: CASTLDLPGNEQFF; d_call: -; v_call: TRBV2
cdr3_aa: CASNALAGDILAKNIQYF; d_call: TRBD2; v_call: TRBV10-2
cdr3_aa: CASSSPDSGGVNEQFF; d_call: TRBD2; v_call: TRBV28
cdr3_aa: CASRGDRGGSEAFF; d_call: TRBD1; v_call: TRBV10-1
cdr3_aa: CASSILRPGQDEQFF; d_call: -; v_call: TRBV19